The 23 T cell receptor beta chains reported below all come from one sample, sequenced in a study of beta chain features in type 1 diabetes. The study reverse transcribed the entire isolated RNA, so it sequenced expressed TCRB transcripts. TCRdb's table, derived via immunoSEQ multiplex PCR, lists solely in-frame clones and lacks some. The table lists 300,000 to 400,000 clones, 7% to 9% of them singletons. Material: central memory CD4+ T cells from blood. Receptors originate from a woman aged 18-29 years in good health.

V usage is TRBV6-5 and J usage is TRBJ1-1; D gene unclear. This CDR3 comprises 16 residues. Per the germline V gene, CDR1 is MNHEY and CDR2 is SVGAGI. Trimming removed 3 bases at V and 0 bases at J, with 14 bases between. As DNA, the CDR3 is TGTGCCAGCAGTTATGGATTTCACAAGATGAACACTGAAGCTTTCTTT. Translation: CASSYGFHKMNTEAFF.

The chain links TRBV29-1 to TRBJ2-1; no reliable D call. Germline V gives CDR1 SQVTM, CDR2 ANQGSEA. This CDR3 spans 12 amino acids. V was shortened by 6 bases and J by 6 bases, with 12 bases between the two germline ends. The CDR3 loop is CSVHPLGNEQFF. The CDR3 DNA reads as TGCAGCGTCCACCCCTTAGGCAATGAGCAGTTCTTC.

The J gene is TRBJ2-1, the V gene TRBV5-1; D may match TRBD1 or TRBD2 (5 bases each). CDR1 and CDR2 (germline): SGHRS, YFSETQ. Trimming shortened V by 4 bases and J by 5 bases, and 19 bases separated the two germline ends. The CDR3 has 16 residues. CDR3 in amino acids: CASSPGWGPADNEQFF. DNA for the CDR3: TGCGCCAGCAGCCCGGGGTGGGGACCAGCGGACAATGAGCAGTTCTTC.

This clone was seen at least ten times. V and J are TRBV21-1 and TRBJ2-7; TRBD1 is the table's D call and was not checked against the DNA. TRBV21-1 is described as a pseudogene. CDR3 length: 14 amino acids. In DNA form, the CDR3 reads TGTGCCAGCAGCATGGGACACTCCATCTACGAGCAGTACTTC. Its translation is CASSMGHSIYEQYF.

This clone was observed a few times. The chain has TRBV2 and TRBJ2-2, with 9 bases matching TRBD2. The CDR3 covers 17 residues. J lost 4 bases, V lost 6 bases, and 12 bases had no gene match. Germline-derived CDR1 and CDR2 are SNHLY and FYNNEI. The CDR3 nucleotides read TGTGCCAGCAGCCAATCGGCGGGAGGGATGGGCACCGGGGAGCTGTTTTTT. Its protein product is CASSQSAGGMGTGELFF.

In DNA form, the CDR3 reads TGTGCCAGCAGTGAATTGGATGAGCAGTTCTTC. This codes for CASSELDEQFF. This chain joins TRBV2 and TRBJ2-1; D is uncertain. Germline V gene sequence: CDR1 SNHLY, CDR2 FYNNEI. The CDR3 totals 11 residues. V was pared by 2 bases and J by 8 bases, with 4 bases between.

The chain carries TRBV28 and TRBJ2-5, with D perhaps being TRBD1 or TRBD2 (5 bases each). From germline, CDR1 is MDHEN and CDR2 SYDVKM. V lost 4 bases, J lost 5 bases, and 8 bases lay in between. The CDR3 extends over 12 amino acids. Written as DNA, the CDR3 is TGTGCCAGCAGTTGGGGACGCGAGACCCAGTACTTC. Protein product: CASSWGRETQYF. Supplemented by reference TRBV28 and TRBJ2-5, the full variable domain reads DVKVTQSSRYLVKRTGEKVFLECVQDMDHENMFWYRQDPGLGLRLIYFSYDVKMKEKGDIPEGYSVSREKKERFSLILESASTNQTSMYLCASSWGRETQYFGPGTRLLVL.

The chain uses TRBV5-6 and TRBJ2-7; D is unresolved. The CDR3 runs to 16 residues. Between the trimmed V and J ends, which lost 5 bases and 3 bases, there was a span of 21 bases. Germline-derived CDR1 and CDR2 are SGHDT and YYEEEE. CDR3 amino acids: CASRRPSGRPIYEQYF. CDR3 nucleotide sequence: TGTGCCAGCAGGCGGCCGTCTGGCAGACCAATCTACGAGCAGTACTTC.

This clone was recorded a few times. The J gene is TRBJ2-1, the V gene TRBV7-9, with 7 bases lining up with TRBD1. The ends lost 5 bases at V and 4 bases at J; junction bases unmatched: 11. The CDR3 length is 16 residues. CDR1 is SEHNR, CDR2 FQNEAQ, per germline (reference sequence). CDR3 residues: CASSKPQGTDYNEQFF. In nucleotides, the CDR3 is TGTGCCAGCAGCAAACCACAGGGGACGGATTACAATGAGCAGTTCTTC.

This clone was picked up many times. V usage is TRBV7-9 and J usage is TRBJ2-1; 9 bases map to TRBD1. The J segment lost 5 bases and the V segment lost 5 bases, leaving 10 bases of the junction unmatched. The germline V gene has CDR1 SEHNR and CDR2 FQNEAQ (reference sequence). The CDR3 length is 16 residues. CDR3 bases: TGTGCCAGCAGCGCGAAGACCGGGACAGGGAACAATGAGCAGTTCTTC. Translated: CASSAKTGTGNNEQFF.

This clone came up a few times. This rearrangement joins TRBV15 to TRBJ2-4; no reliable D call. Trimming stripped 0 bases from V and 8 bases from J, with 5 bases between. CDR3 length: 12 residues. The germline CDR1 and CDR2 sequences are LNHNV and YYDKDF (reference sequence). The CDR3 here is CATSRDADIQYF. CDR3 DNA: TGTGCCACCAGCAGAGACGCCGACATTCAGTACTTC.

This clone was seen a few times. V usage is TRBV4-3 and J usage is TRBJ1-2, with D possibly matching TRBD1 (5 bases). This CDR3 has 14 amino acids. Trimming pared 0 bases from V and 2 bases from J, leaving 7 bases between. Germline CDR1 LGHNA, CDR2 YSLEER. CDR3 residues: CASSQESGNYGYTF. The CDR3 nucleotides read TGCGCCAGCAGCCAAGAATCAGGGAACTATGGCTACACCTTC.

This clone has a handful of counts. J is TRBJ2-5 and V is TRBV29-1, with D perhaps given as TRBD1 or TRBD2 (5 bases each). The J call may be in error: the DNA end matches TRBJ2-7 better. Germline values: CDR1 SQVTM, CDR2 ANQGSEA. CDR3 size: 12 residues. This CDR3 is CSVEGPSYEQYF. For the CDR3, the DNA is TGCAGCGTTGAGGGACCGTCCTACGAGCAGTACTTC.

This clone turned up a few times. The same CDR3 is also encoded by other DNA sequences in this sample. V gene TRBV5-4 combines with J gene TRBJ2-7; D is unclear. The CDR3 is made up of 12 amino acids. V was pared by 0 bases and J by 4 bases, with 5 bases between. Germline V gene lookup returns CDR1 SGHNT and CDR2 YYREEE (reference sequence). This CDR3 is CASSLGQYEQYF. The CDR3, as DNA: TGTGCCAGCAGCTTGGGCCAGTACGAGCAGTACTTC.

The gene calls are TRBV28 and TRBJ2-3; D is perhaps TRBD1 or TRBD2 (5 bases each). The CDR3 runs to 15 residues. The V gene lost 3 bases and the J gene lost 0 bases, with 10 bases spanning the gap. Looked up from germline, CDR1 is MDHEN and CDR2 is SYDVKM. CDR3 coding DNA: TGTGCCAGCAGTTTTGCAGGGAGAAGCACAGATACGCAGTATTTT. This gives the protein CASSFAGRSTDTQYF.

The rearrangement links TRBV27 to TRBJ2-3; D may match TRBD1 or TRBD2 (5 bases each). Germline V lookup: CDR1 MNHEY, CDR2 SMNVEV (reference sequence). The length of the CDR3 is 15 residues. Trimming stripped 3 bases from V and 6 bases from J, with 16 bases between. CDR3 in DNA: TGTGCCAGCAGTTTTCTTCGGGGACCAGCCGATACGCAGTATTTT. Its translation: CASSFLRGPADTQYF.

The chain recombines TRBV2 with TRBJ2-6; the D is unclear. This CDR3 has 15 residues. The ends were cut back, 8 bases at V and 2 bases at J, with 13 bases in the middle. Germline CDR1 is SNHLY and CDR2 is FYNNEI. The CDR3 coding sequence is TGTGCCAGCTTAAAGGCTTCGGCTGGGGCCAACGTCCTGACTTTC. As protein: CASLKASAGANVLTF. Looking up the rest from reference TRBV2 and TRBJ2-6 gives the full variable domain: EPEVTQTPSHQVTQMGQEVILRCVPISNHLYFYWYRQILGQKVEFLVSFYNNEISEKSEIFDDQFSVERPDGSNFTLKIRSTKLEDSAMYFCASLKASAGANVLTFGAGSRLTVL.

The chain employs TRBV10-3 and TRBJ2-5, with D unclear. V was pared by 0 bases and J by 1 base, with 9 bases between. CDR1 is ENHRY and CDR2 is SYGVKD in the germline V gene. The CDR3 is 15 residues long. As DNA, the CDR3 is TGTGCCATCAGTGAGTCATACAGTCCCCAAGAGACCCAGTACTTC. This gives the protein CAISESYSPQETQYF.

This clone was seen only a few times. The gene calls are TRBV2 and TRBJ1-1; D is unclear. Germline V gives CDR1 SNHLY, CDR2 FYNNEI. The length of the CDR3 is 13 residues. V lost 7 bases and J lost 5, with 14 bases in between. As DNA, the CDR3 is TGTGCCAGCACACTGGAGGGTGGGACTGAAGCTTTCTTT. Its protein is CASTLEGGTEAFF.

The J gene is TRBJ1-1, the V gene TRBV29-1, with D perhaps matching TRBD1 (5 bases). Germline CDR1 SQVTM, CDR2 ANQGSEA. The CDR3 extends over 12 amino acids. V was trimmed by 2 bases and J by 8 bases, leaving 12 bases between them. CDR3 bases: TGCAGCGTTGAATTGGGGGAGTTCGAAGCTTTCTTT. It codes for CSVELGEFEAFF.

The chain couples TRBV19 to TRBJ1-5; D is perhaps TRBD1 (6 bases). The CDR3 is 16 amino acids. V lost 3 bases and J lost 1, with 13 bases in between. CDR1 and CDR2 (germline): LNHDA, SQIVND (reference sequence). CDR3 sequence reads: CASSIFMGASNQPQHF. The CDR3 DNA sequence: TGTGCCAGTAGTATTTTCATGGGGGCGAGCAATCAGCCCCAGCATTTT.

This clone has just a few counts. This rearrangement joins TRBV2 to TRBJ1-2; D remains ambiguous. Germline assignment: CDR1 SNHLY and CDR2 FYNNEI. Trimming cost V 6 bases and J 6 bases, with 11 bases left between them. This CDR3 region has 12 residues. CDR3 loop: CASRLWGDGYTF. The CDR3 DNA is TGTGCCAGCAGGCTTTGGGGAGATGGCTACACCTTC.

This chain joins TRBV7-2 and TRBJ2-7; 13 bases align to TRBD2. Germline V gene lookup returns CDR1 SGHTA and CDR2 FQGNSA. The CDR3 contains 15 residues. J lost 6 bases, V lost 3 bases, and 5 bases had no gene match. The CDR3 nucleotides read TGTGCCAGCAGCTTTGTACTAGCGGGAGGGGGCGAGCAGTACTTC. It translates to CASSFVLAGGGEQYF.